Listed below are T cell receptor beta chains from one sample, sequenced in a study of T cell responses to AZD1222 COVID-19 vaccine. The method was immunoSEQ multiplex PCR; TCRdb's version includes in-frame clones alone and lacks a portion of them. The data contain around 130,000 clones, 88% of them seen just once; the ten biggest clones take up 5% to 7%. Material: peripheral blood, obtained 28 days after the second AZD1222 dose. The source of these receptors is an adult who received the AZD1222 COVID-19 vaccine. The CDR3 runs from the conserved cysteine through the conserved F or W. Each record gives: D gene, J gene, V gene, clone size, CDR3 protein, CDR3 DNA. A D gene is named only where the DNA matches it firmly. The listing skips clone size in some rows; elsewhere it reads once, few, many or a size class.

TRBD1 TRBJ1-5 TRBV20-1 . CSASGTGNNQPQHF TGCAGTGCTAGTGGGACAGGCAACAATCAGCCCCAGCATTTT
TRBD2 TRBJ2-1 TRBV19 . CASFSGRGSYNEQFF TGTGCCAGTTTTAGCGGGAGGGGGTCCTACAATGAGCAGTTCTTC
. TRBJ1-6 TRBV19 once CASSYNRLNSPLHF TGTGCCAGTAGTTATAATCGGCTTAATTCACCCCTCCACTTT
. TRBJ2-3 TRBV5-4 . CASSFGQDTQYF TGTGCCAGCAGCTTCGGGCAAGATACGCAGTATTTT
TRBD1 TRBJ2-5 TRBV10-3 . CAIGQGEETQYF TGTGCCATCGGACAGGGCGAAGAGACCCAGTACTTC
. TRBJ1-2 TRBV5-4 . CASSLVGYGYTF TGTGCCAGCAGCTTGGTAGGGTATGGCTACACCTTC
. TRBJ1-1 TRBV6-2/TRBV6-3 . CASSQLTGNTEAFF TGTGCCAGCAGTCAACTAACAGGGAACACTGAAGCTTTCTTT
TRBD1 TRBJ2-3 TRBV19 . CASSLQGARTDTQYF TGTGCCAGTAGTTTACAGGGGGCGCGGACAGATACGCAGTATTTT
TRBD1 TRBJ1-1 TRBV18 . CASSGQPNTEAFF TGTGCCAGCTCGGGACAGCCGAACACTGAAGCTTTCTTT
. TRBJ1-2 TRBV3-1/TRBV3-2 . CASSQDRGSGPFYGYTF TGTGCCAGCAGCCAAGACCGTGGCAGCGGGCCTTTTTATGGCTACACCTTC
. TRBJ2-5 TRBV2 . CASSEALGGPPQETQYF TGTGCCAGCAGTGAAGCGCTCGGGGGCCCTCCCCAAGAGACCCAGTACTTC
TRBD1 TRBJ1-1 TRBV6-2/TRBV6-3 . CASSYDRDRTLKNTEAFF TGTGCCAGCAGTTATGATCGGGACAGGACATTGAAGAACACTGAAGCTTTCTTT
. TRBJ2-7 TRBV6-5 . CASSPGFYEQYF TGTGCCAGCAGTCCAGGGTTCTACGAGCAGTACTTC
. TRBJ1-1 TRBV3-1/TRBV3-2 . CASSQTTGGTEAFF TGTGCCAGCAGCCAGACCACGGGCGGCACTGAAGCTTTCTTT
. TRBJ1-2 TRBV10-3 . CAISELQGAYGYTF TGTGCCATCAGTGAGCTACAGGGCGCCTATGGCTACACCTTC
. TRBJ1-1 TRBV5-1 . CASSLGQGAFFSEAFF TGCGCCAGCAGCTTGGGGCAAGGGGCGTTTTTCTCTGAAGCTTTCTTT
. TRBJ1-4 TRBV7-9 . CASSLVEGNEKLFF TGTGCCAGCAGCTTAGTCGAGGGTAATGAAAAACTGTTTTTT
. TRBJ2-3 TRBV7-3 . CASSPPGITDTQYF TGTGCCAGCAGCCCGCCAGGGATCACAGATACGCAGTATTTT
TRBD2 TRBJ2-1 TRBV19 . CASTSPHLAGVENEQFF TGTGCCAGTACCTCTCCCCATCTAGCGGGAGTAGAAAATGAGCAGTTCTTC
. TRBJ2-1 TRBV24-1 . CATSDNTDYNEQFF TGTGCCACCAGTGATAATACAGACTACAATGAGCAGTTCTTC
. TRBJ2-2 TRBV5-1 . CASSFTGLNTGELFF TGCGCCAGCAGCTTTACAGGGCTGAACACCGGGGAGCTGTTTTTT
. TRBJ1-4 TRBV9 . CASSPTWRGMDEKLFF TGTGCCAGCAGCCCCACCTGGAGGGGTATGGATGAAAAACTGTTTTTT
. TRBJ2-7 TRBV6-5 . CASRHPDREQYF TGTGCCAGCAGACACCCCGACCGCGAGCAGTACTTC
TRBD2 TRBJ2-3 TRBV9 once CASSVVSGGAVTDTQYF TGTGCCAGCAGCGTAGTTTCCGGGGGGGCCGTGACAGATACGCAGTATTTT
. TRBJ1-2 TRBV5-4 . CASSLGSSNYGYTF TGTGCCAGCAGCCTAGGGTCGTCTAACTATGGCTACACCTTC
. TRBJ2-5 TRBV5-1 . CASSPGLSQETQYF TGCGCCAGCAGCCCGGGACTTTCCCAAGAGACCCAGTACTTC
. TRBJ1-2 TRBV4-2 . CASSQGRDPYGYTF TGTGCCAGCAGCCAAGGGAGGGACCCTTATGGCTACACCTTC
TRBD1 TRBJ1-1 TRBV7-9 . CASSLGQGNRNTEAFF TGTGCCAGCAGCCTCGGACAGGGGAATAGGAACACTGAAGCTTTCTTT
. TRBJ1-6 TRBV28 . CASGRGLSYNSPLHF TGTGCCAGCGGCCGGGGGTTGTCCTATAATTCACCCCTCCACTTT
. TRBJ1-2 TRBV5-1 . CASSLVPDGNYGYTF TGCGCCAGCAGCTTGGTCCCCGACGGAAACTATGGCTACACCTTC
. TRBJ2-2 TRBV11-2 . CASSNGPSSTGELFF TGTGCCAGCAGCAATGGGCCCTCGAGCACCGGGGAGCTGTTTTTT
TRBD1 TRBJ1-2 TRBV6-5 . CASSYLRTGGGYGYTF TGTGCCAGCAGTTACTTGAGGACAGGGGGAGGCTATGGCTACACCTTC
. TRBJ1-1 TRBV19 . CASSVSYSRVTNTEAFF TGTGCCAGTAGCGTCAGCTACTCTCGGGTCACGAACACTGAAGCTTTCTTT
. TRBJ1-1 TRBV11-2 . CASSLVGRYEAFF TGTGCCAGCAGCTTAGTCGGACGGTATGAAGCTTTCTTT
TRBD2 TRBJ2-7 TRBV2 . CASSPSGRTNEQYF TGTGCCAGCAGCCCTAGCGGGAGAACGAACGAGCAGTACTTC
TRBD1 TRBJ1-4 TRBV28 . CASRQFPGTGTNEKLFF TGTGCCAGCAGACAGTTTCCCGGGACAGGGACTAATGAAAAACTGTTTTTT
TRBD1 TRBJ1-1 TRBV5-1 . CASSYGDRENTEAFF TGCGCCAGCAGCTATGGGGACAGGGAGAACACTGAAGCTTTCTTT
TRBD2 TRBJ2-1 TRBV6-6 . CASSYSGVYNEQFF TGTGCCAGCAGTTACAGCGGGGTCTACAATGAGCAGTTCTTC
. TRBJ1-2 TRBV20-1 few CSASDGYGYTF TGCAGTGCTAGTGACGGCTATGGCTACACCTTC
TRBD2 TRBJ2-7 TRBV10-1 . CARNIAGLSYEQYF TGCGCCCGGAACATAGCGGGACTGTCCTACGAGCAGTACTTC
. TRBJ2-2 TRBV11-3 . CASSAFANTGELFF TGTGCCAGCAGCGCCTTCGCGAACACCGGGGAGCTGTTTTTT
. TRBJ2-1 TRBV27 . CASSFEGVYSNEQFF TGTGCCAGCAGTTTTGAGGGAGTATACTCCAATGAGCAGTTCTTC
. TRBJ2-3 TRBV19 . CASSSARGPPDTQYF TGTGCCAGTAGTTCGGCTAGAGGGCCCCCAGATACGCAGTATTTT
TRBD1 TRBJ2-7 TRBV4-3 . CASSQNHGDRWYEQYF TGCGCCAGCAGCCAAAACCATGGGGACAGGTGGTACGAGCAGTACTTC
. TRBJ1-2 TRBV11-3 few CASSLGVNYGYTF TGTGCCAGCAGCTTAGGAGTGAACTATGGCTACACCTTC
. TRBJ2-7 TRBV11-3 few CASSLGTESYEQYF TGTGCCAGCAGCTTAGGAACCGAATCCTACGAGCAGTACTTC
. TRBJ2-3 TRBV18 . CASSREATGTDTQYF TGTGCCAGCTCACGGGAGGCTACCGGCACAGATACGCAGTATTTT
TRBD1 TRBJ1-3 TRBV6-6 few CASSPGYRGSSGNTIYF TGTGCCAGCAGTCCAGGATACAGGGGCAGCTCTGGAAACACCATATATTTT
TRBD2 TRBJ2-7 TRBV7-9 . CASSLRAGTLYEQYF TGTGCCAGCAGCTTACGAGCGGGGACCCTTTACGAGCAGTACTTC
TRBD1 TRBJ1-5 TRBV5-4 . CASSTGTGRDQPQHF TGTGCCAGCAGCACAGGGACAGGGAGGGATCAGCCCCAGCATTTT
TRBD1 TRBJ1-2 TRBV25-1 . CASSNRGHGYTF TGTGCCAGCAGTAACAGGGGCCATGGCTACACCTTC
. TRBJ2-7 TRBV20-1 . CSASRQTPEQYF TGCAGTGCTAGTCGTCAGACTCCCGAGCAGTACTTC
. TRBJ2-7 TRBV5-5 . CASSSGRGEQYF TGTGCCAGCAGCTCCGGGAGAGGCGAGCAGTACTTC
. TRBJ2-5 TRBV21-1 . CASSRKETQYF TGTGCCAGCAGCAGGAAAGAGACCCAGTACTTC
TRBD2 TRBJ2-3 TRBV5-1 . CASSPILAGVTDTQYF TGCGCCAGCAGCCCGATACTAGCGGGAGTAACAGATACGCAGTATTTT
. TRBJ2-5 TRBV25-1 . CASRGHQETQYF TGTGCCAGCAGGGGACATCAAGAGACCCAGTACTTC
. TRBJ1-4 TRBV11-2 . CASSLAGEKLFF TGTGCCAGCAGCTTAGCGGGTGAAAAACTGTTTTTT
. TRBJ1-1 TRBV2 . CASSGGAKTEAFF TGTGCCAGCAGTGGGGGGGCTAAAACTGAAGCTTTCTTT
TRBD2 TRBJ2-1 TRBV5-1 . CASSGLAAYNEQFF TGCGCCAGCAGCGGACTAGCGGCCTACAATGAGCAGTTCTTC
. TRBJ1-1 TRBV27 . CASSLGGPRNTEAFF TGTGCCAGCAGTTTGGGGGGACCCAGGAACACTGAAGCTTTCTTT